These T cell receptor beta chains were read from a single sample in a study of somatic mutations in cytotoxic T cells in rheumatoid arthritis. The data were produced by immunoSEQ multiplex PCR, yet TCRdb's version contains in-frame clones alone and is incomplete. The repertoire holds nearly 20,000 clones, with 86% as singletons. Sequenced input: CD8+ T cells sorted from blood. Source of these receptors: a man aged 35 to 55 in good health. Both conserved end residues are part of each CDR3.

v_gene,j_gene,CDR3aa
TRBV6-1,TRBJ1-1,CASSQLEGGNTEAFF
TRBV4-3,TRBJ2-7,CASSNVGGAEQYF
TRBV13,TRBJ1-5,CASSLGHRNQPQHF
TRBV10-1,TRBJ1-1,CASSEGTSSAFF
TRBV27,TRBJ1-2,CASSSLPGGQNGYTF
TRBV5-1,TRBJ1-4,CASSLDRGTNEKLFF
TRBV28,TRBJ2-1,CASITLVGGSVNEQFF
TRBV7-2,TRBJ2-1,CASSLTPGTSRYNEQFF
TRBV7-8,TRBJ2-3,CASSLVAGVGDTQYF
TRBV27,-,CASSFGSGYSYEQYF
TRBV6-1,TRBJ1-6,CASSFQVGDNSPLHF
TRBV7-9,TRBJ2-7,CASSSPGQRVEQYF
TRBV4-3,TRBJ1-1,CASSQDRPQNTEAFF